The T cell receptor beta chain under discussion was sequenced for a study of radiation and T cells in renal cell carcinoma. About the research overall: Nephrectomy followed 15 Gy stereotactic body radiation by 4 weeks.

A single count supports this clone. Its antigen is unidentified. The time point is: baseline pretreatment blood. As for treatment: 15 Gy SBRT to primary tumor, nephrectomy 4 weeks later. The patient's renal cell carcinoma had clear cell pathology. Study-level results: Without pretreatment biopsies, baseline tumor clonotype presence was undetermined. From baseline, blood top tumor clonotypes peaked at 2 weeks post-radiation.

Method: immunoSEQ multiplex PCR; TCRdb's copy keeps in-frame clones and lacks some. This table has 150,000 or so clones, about 88% appearing once. The CDR3 sequence is 17 residues long. Looked up from germline, CDR1 is SEHNR and CDR2 is FQNEAQ (reference sequence). With V trimmed by 5 bases and J by 3 bases, 11 bases remained unmatched. This clonotype originated in a woman in her 70s with renal cell carcinoma. The sequencing used blood, collected from a patient whose treatment included radiotherapy and nephrectomy. V is TRBV7-9 and J is TRBJ2-2, with 8 bases matching TRBD1. The CDR3 region has the DNA TGTGCCAGCAGCCCCTATGGCGGGACAGGTGACACCGGGGAGCTGTTTTTT. This translates into CASSPYGGTGDTGELFF.